The sequence of this T cell receptor beta chain was determined in a study of cytomegalovirus exposure and HLA in healthy donors. General study results and limits: As was reported, the classifier diagnosed cytomegalovirus status with high specificity and sensitivity. Presence/absence analyses took donor sequencing depth as roughly uniform. Analysis performed later found 16,951 TCR beta sequences associated with HLA alleles at 0.05 false discovery rate.

As regards this clone: The antigen is not known.

Both 60 Vbeta primers and 13 Jbeta primers went into the PCR. TCRdb's copy holds only in-frame clones and misses some; the assay was immunoSEQ multiplex PCR. The repertoire includes around 170,000 clones, roughly 80% of them detected once, and about 2.6% sits in the top ten. The germline gives CDR1 MNHEY, CDR2 SMNVEV (reference sequence). The CDR3 totals 15 residues. V was clipped by 3 bases and J by 5 bases; unmatched bases: 8. The source of this sequence is a woman in her forties or fifties in good health and CMV-seropositive. V is TRBV27 and J is TRBJ1-1; 8 nucleotides agree with TRBD1. The sample taken for sequencing was PBMCs. The CDR3 DNA reads as TGTGCCAGCAGTTTTGACAGGGGAGGAGGTACTGAAGCTTTCTTT. The encoded protein is CASSFDRGGGTEAFF.